This entry features one TCR beta chain sequence. V lost 6 bases and J lost 0, with 15 bases in between. Germline CDR1 reads MDHEN; CDR2 reads SYDVKM. This CDR3 has 16 residues. The data originate from a study of blood T cell repertoires in COVID-19. About the study: COVID-19 samples from acute and convalescent phases originated in the United States, Italy and Spain. T cells, B-cell-depleted T cells, or PBMCs supplied cDNA or gDNA.

Original analysis: Amplification with reference gene primers provided the estimates of nucleated cell counts. The data were produced by immunoSEQ multiplex PCR, yet TCRdb's version contains in-frame clones alone and is incomplete. The V and J calls and the clone size are those of that table, but D and trimming were determined from the DNA. The data contain roughly 330,000 clones, roughly 88% of them singletons. This receptor was obtained from a woman between 50 and 59 years old with active or convalescent COVID-19. Material for sequencing was peripheral blood. The chain joins TRBV28 to TRBJ1-5; D may be TRBD1 (6 bases). CDR3 in amino acids: CASRPGTSFSNQPQHF. The CDR3 region has the DNA TGTGCCAGCAGACCCGGGACATCATTTAGCAATCAGCCCCAGCATTTT.